Sequencing of this TCR beta chain was carried out in a study of CD8 T cells in ankylosing spondylitis (dated by TCRdb to about 2017). Turning to the overall study: T cell receptor beta repertoires were profiled in healthy donors and ankylosing spondylitis patients so that disease-linked TCR variants could be found. Peripheral blood samples were taken, and synovial fluid was additionally collected from ankylosing spondylitis patients. The whole study cohort included 85 to 120 healthy donors and 20 to 25 ankylosing spondylitis patients.

These reads were obtained on an Illumina HiSeq 2500. Quantitative 5'-RACE with molecular barcodes was the method used to prepare the TCR beta libraries. In the paper's pipeline: Disease-linked TCR variants were identified with a new computational method built on a probabilistic model of VDJ rearrangement. The public reads were reanalyzed by TCRdb: fastp trimming at Q25, MiXCR alignment, in-frame beta chains only. Entries that share a CDR3 protein sequence are merged under the most common genes and DNA. Clone size and V and J calls follow TCRdb, not the original study. This sample is represented by 700,000 to 850,000 distinct CDR3 sequences; 10% to 15% of them were singletons. The ten most abundant clones make up around 0.51% of the sample. Spanning cysteine to phenylalanine, the CDR3 consists of 15 amino acids. Only CDR3 DNA remains: 45 bases, in frame from the first base. V and J lose 5 bases and 0 bases, and a span of 10 bases separates them.

With regard to this clonotype: No cognate antigen has been identified for it. No much larger clone exists at a distance of one base, and base qualities are not known.

Overall study results and their limits: The disease-linked clones were reported as significantly enriched in matched synovial fluid samples from ankylosing spondylitis patients. A TCR beta motif made up of 7 to 9 highly homologous amino acid variants appeared to be characteristic of blood from ankylosing spondylitis patients. The disease-linked clones showed a CD8+ phenotype and occurred at relatively low frequencies in peripheral blood. Some TCR beta motif variants had previously been reported in synovial fluid and blood of reactive arthritis patients, which suggested common disease-initiation mechanisms.

Sequenced input: blood, either unsorted or a sorted T cell fraction (not recorded which). This receptor was obtained from a male donor with ankylosing spondylitis. The V and J segments used are TRBV12-3 or TRBV12-4 and TRBJ2-2, with a tentative D gene TRBD1 over 5 matching bases. This receptor has the CDR3 CASSNSGPNTGELFF. The DNA is TGTGCCAGCAGTAACTCAGGGCCGAACACCGGGGAGCTGTTTTTT.